The rows below give T cell receptor beta chains drawn from one sample of a study of hypomethylating agent response in myelodysplastic syndrome. The data were produced by immunoSEQ multiplex PCR, yet TCRdb's version contains in-frame clones alone and is incomplete. The data contain several thousand clones, about four fifths of them seen just once; the ten biggest clones take up 18%. Source: bone marrow, taken before or after starting hypomethylating agent treatment for myelodysplastic syndrome (not recorded which). The source is a human donor with myelodysplastic syndrome. The CDR3 runs from the conserved cysteine through the conserved F or W. Clone size is given for some rows only: seen once, a few or many times, or a class if the clone is expanded.

abundance	v_gene	j_gene	CDR3aa
-	TRBV9	TRBJ2-3	CASSVGPADTQYF
-	TRBV6-4	TRBJ1-5	CATGTGGNQPQHF
-	TRBV7-2	TRBJ2-7	CASSLSQGQSYEQYF
few	TRBV5-1	TRBJ2-1	CASSKDTGQFF
-	TRBV5-1	TRBJ2-5	CASSLGGVGVETQYF
-	TRBV7-2	TRBJ1-3	CASSLGQVNTIYF
-	TRBV7-3	-	CASSLGTSGSEQYF
-	TRBV4-3	TRBJ2-1	CASSQDTGERDNEQFF
-	TRBV9	TRBJ2-3	CASSPTPGSDTQYF
-	TRBV5-8	TRBJ2-3	CASSDYSGRHTQYF
-	TRBV19	TRBJ2-3	CASSIGSRDTQYF
-	TRBV27	TRBJ1-1	CASSLNRANTEAFF
-	TRBV5-1	TRBJ2-7	CASTGEEVGYEQYF
-	TRBV11-2	TRBJ2-3	CASSSRLAGVADTQYF
-	TRBV4-3	TRBJ2-2	CASSQESGYTGELFF
once	TRBV19	TRBJ2-3	CASSEGTGGTQYF
-	TRBV5-4	TRBJ2-1	CASSRQGASLNEQFF
once	TRBV6-5	TRBJ1-2	CAVKGGRYGYTF
-	TRBV4-1	TRBJ1-4	CASSQGPRGEKLFF
-	TRBV28	TRBJ1-3	CASSSPGQISGNTIYF
-	TRBV29-1	TRBJ2-3	CSVAPGGGRSPSTDTQYF
-	TRBV4-3	TRBJ2-7	CASSQDHNLPYEQYF
-	TRBV19	TRBJ1-1	CASKVQKTMNTEAFF
-	TRBV7-3	TRBJ2-3	CASSSSSGSDTQYF
-	TRBV30	TRBJ1-1	CAWSNRGQSTEAFF
-	TRBV14	TRBJ1-4	CASSRTVNEKLFF
once	TRBV6-5	TRBJ1-4	CASSYSGQGLGKLFF
-	TRBV28	TRBJ2-2	CASSFRGRAFSGELFF
few	TRBV5-1	TRBJ2-2	CASSLDPGTTGELFF
-	TRBV5-1	TRBJ2-5	CASSSSGTGSQETQYF
-	TRBV11-2	TRBJ2-7	CASSSRVNYEQYF
-	TRBV11-3	TRBJ2-5	CASSLGTSGEETQYF
-	TRBV30	TRBJ2-5	CAWTAPVQETQYF
-	TRBV5-1	TRBJ2-7	CASSFTAGAWEQYF
few	TRBV6-6	TRBJ2-7	CASNRDRDIEQYF
-	TRBV4-1	TRBJ1-6	CASSQDRPQPSYNSPLHF
-	TRBV18	TRBJ2-7	CASSPPSLAGGEQYF
-	TRBV9	TRBJ2-3	CASSDRPGSTDTQYF
-	TRBV5-6	TRBJ2-2	CASSLSRTGTANTGELFF
-	TRBV19	TRBJ1-2	CASSRQGNYGYTF
-	TRBV7-2	TRBJ2-7	CASSLSGPAISYEQYF
-	TRBV28	TRBJ2-3	CASGPRRTTDTQYF
-	TRBV19	TRBJ1-5	CASSRGSNQPQHF
-	TRBV5-8	TRBJ1-1	CASSFRGQAFF
once	TRBV6-1	TRBJ1-1	CASSNRNTEAFF
-	TRBV9	TRBJ2-1	CASSVDLGGGNEQFF
-	TRBV2	TRBJ2-5	CASSDRRGGQETQYF
-	TRBV27	TRBJ1-1	CASSLHPGPEAFF
-	TRBV27	TRBJ1-2	CASSSAGGAYGYTF
-	TRBV9	TRBJ2-7	CASSPRSDRGLWQYF
-	TRBV5-5	TRBJ2-2	CASSSGQGAETGELFF
-	TRBV28	TRBJ1-2	CASSLTGQDNYGYTF
-	TRBV27	TRBJ2-5	CASSLQETQYF
once	TRBV28	TRBJ2-6	CASGILTSGANVLTF
-	TRBV6-5	TRBJ1-4	CASSKRAANEKLFF
few	TRBV5-8	TRBJ2-7	CASSTDPSPYEQYF
few	TRBV11-2	TRBJ2-3	CASSLSTQYF
few	TRBV2	TRBJ1-2	CASSEGQTSYGYTF